The 2 T cell receptor beta chains below were found in one sample sequenced in a study of cytomegalovirus exposure and HLA in healthy donors. The PCR contained 60 Vbeta and 13 Jbeta primers. Libraries were prepared by immunoSEQ multiplex PCR; TCRdb keeps only in-frame clonotypes and omits some of them. The data contain 100,000 to 150,000 clones, roughly four fifths of them singletons. Material: PBMCs. These receptor sequences come from a woman aged 55-70 years in good health and CMV-seronegative.

In this sample, this clone turned up a few times. The rearrangement uses TRBV30 and TRBJ2-6; 8 nucleotides agree with TRBD1. The CDR3 is 14 residues long. From germline, CDR1 is GTSNPN and CDR2 SVGIG (reference sequence). The ends lost 3 bases at V and 7 bases at J; junction bases unmatched: 5. The CDR3 DNA sequence: TGTGCCTGGAGCCAGGACAGGGAAGCCAACGTCCTGACTTTC. Translation: CAWSQDREANVLTF.

The chain recombines TRBV18 with TRBJ1-4; D call uncertain. Germline V lookup: CDR1 KGHSH, CDR2 LQKENI. V was clipped by 4 bases and J by 0 bases, with 9 bases between them. The CDR3 length is 15 residues. This CDR3 reads CASSLPRATNEKLFF. The CDR3 DNA reads as TGTGCCAGCTCACTCCCCCGCGCAACTAATGAAAAACTGTTTTTT.